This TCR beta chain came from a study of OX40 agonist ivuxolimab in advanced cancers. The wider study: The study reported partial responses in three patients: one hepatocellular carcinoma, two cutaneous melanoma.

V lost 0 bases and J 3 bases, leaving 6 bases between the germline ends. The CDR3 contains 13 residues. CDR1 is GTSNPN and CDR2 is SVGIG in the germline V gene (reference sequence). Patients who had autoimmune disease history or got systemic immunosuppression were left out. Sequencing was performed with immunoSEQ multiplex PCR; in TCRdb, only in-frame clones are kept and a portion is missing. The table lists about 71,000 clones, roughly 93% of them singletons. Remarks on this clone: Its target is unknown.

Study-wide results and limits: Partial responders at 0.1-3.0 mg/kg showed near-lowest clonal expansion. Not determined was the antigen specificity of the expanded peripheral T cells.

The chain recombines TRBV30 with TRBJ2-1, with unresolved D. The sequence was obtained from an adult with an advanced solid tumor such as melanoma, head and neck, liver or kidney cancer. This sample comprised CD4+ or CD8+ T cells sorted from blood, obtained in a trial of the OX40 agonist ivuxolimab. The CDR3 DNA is TGTGCCTGGAGTGTCGATAGCTACAATGAGCAGTTCTTC. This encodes CAWSVDSYNEQFF. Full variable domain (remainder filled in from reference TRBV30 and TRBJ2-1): SQTIHQWPATLVQPVGSPLSLECTVEGTSNPNLYWYRQAAGRGLQLLFYSVGIGQISSEVPQNLSASRPQDRQFILSSKKLLLSDSGFYLCAWSVDSYNEQFFGPGTRLTVL.